The entry below gives a single TCR beta chain sequence along with its context. MiXCR, applied by TCRdb to the 5' RACE reads, yields one record per CDR3 protein. The profile shows 95,000 to 100,000 distinct CDR3 sequences, under 20% of them singletons. This CDR3 has 14 residues. V gave up 0 bases and J gave up 6 bases; unmatched junction bases: 3. The germline CDR1 and CDR2 sequences are MNHEY and SVGAGI. The data were obtained in a study of T cells of healthy individuals. The V and J genes are TRBV6-5 and TRBJ2-7, with 9 bases aligning to TRBD1. The receptor comes from a human donor in good health. CDR3 region: CASSYSGQGTEQYF. The CDR3 DNA reads TGTGCCAGCAGTTACTCGGGACAGGGAACCGAGCAGTACTTC.